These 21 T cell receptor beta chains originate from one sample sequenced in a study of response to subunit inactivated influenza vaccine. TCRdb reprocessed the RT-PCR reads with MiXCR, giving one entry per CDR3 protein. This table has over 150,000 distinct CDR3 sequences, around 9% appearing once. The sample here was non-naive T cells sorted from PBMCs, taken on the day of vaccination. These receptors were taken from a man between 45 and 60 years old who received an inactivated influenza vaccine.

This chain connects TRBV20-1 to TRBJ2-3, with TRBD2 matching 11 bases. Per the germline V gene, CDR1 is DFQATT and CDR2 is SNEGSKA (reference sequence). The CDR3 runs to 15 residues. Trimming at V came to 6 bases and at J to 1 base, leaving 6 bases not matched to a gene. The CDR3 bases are TGCAGTGCCCAGAAACTAGCGGGGGGCACAGATACGCAGTATTTT. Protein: CSAQKLAGGTDTQYF.

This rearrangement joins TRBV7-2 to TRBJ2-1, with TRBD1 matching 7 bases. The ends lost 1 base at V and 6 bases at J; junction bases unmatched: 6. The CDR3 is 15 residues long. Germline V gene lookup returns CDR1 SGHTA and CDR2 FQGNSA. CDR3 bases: TGTGCCAGCAGCTTAGTTCGACAGGGTGGCAATGAGCAGTTCTTC. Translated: CASSLVRQGGNEQFF. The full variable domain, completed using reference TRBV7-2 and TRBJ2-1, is GAGVSQSPSNKVTEKGKDVELRCDPISGHTALYWYRQSLGQGLEFLIYFQGNSAPDKSGLPSDRFSAERTGGSVSTLTIQRTQQEDSAVYLCASSLVRQGGNEQFFGPGTRLTVL.

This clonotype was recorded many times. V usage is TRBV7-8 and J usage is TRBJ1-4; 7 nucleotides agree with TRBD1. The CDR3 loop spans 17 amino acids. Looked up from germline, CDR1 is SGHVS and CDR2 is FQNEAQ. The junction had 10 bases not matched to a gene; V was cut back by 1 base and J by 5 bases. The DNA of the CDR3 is TGTGCCAGCAGCTTAGTCTTATGGGACAGCAGAAATGAAAAACTGTTTTTT. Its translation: CASSLVLWDSRNEKLFF.

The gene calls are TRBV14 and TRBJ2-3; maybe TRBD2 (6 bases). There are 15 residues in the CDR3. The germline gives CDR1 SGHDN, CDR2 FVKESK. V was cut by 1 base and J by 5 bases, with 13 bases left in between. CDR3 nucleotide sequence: TGTGCCAGCAGCCAAGCAAAACTAGCCCTAGATACGCAGTATTTT. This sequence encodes CASSQAKLALDTQYF.

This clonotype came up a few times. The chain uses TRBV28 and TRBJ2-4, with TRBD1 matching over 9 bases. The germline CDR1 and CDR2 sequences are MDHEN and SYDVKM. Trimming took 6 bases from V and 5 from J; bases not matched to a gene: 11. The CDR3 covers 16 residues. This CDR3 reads CASSSHGTGRENIQYF. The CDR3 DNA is TGTGCCAGCAGCTCTCATGGGACAGGGAGGGAAAACATTCAGTACTTC.

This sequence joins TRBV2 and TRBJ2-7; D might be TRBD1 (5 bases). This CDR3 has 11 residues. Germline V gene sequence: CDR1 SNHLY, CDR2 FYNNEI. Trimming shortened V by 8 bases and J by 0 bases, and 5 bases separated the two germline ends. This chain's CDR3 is CASGASYEQYF. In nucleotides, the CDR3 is TGTGCCAGCGGGGCCTCCTACGAGCAGTACTTC.

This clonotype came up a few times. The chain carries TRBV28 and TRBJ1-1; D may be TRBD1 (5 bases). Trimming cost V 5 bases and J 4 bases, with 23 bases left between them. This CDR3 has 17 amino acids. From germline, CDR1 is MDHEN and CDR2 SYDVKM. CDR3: CASSTNSAWGISTEAFF. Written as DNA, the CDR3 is TGTGCCAGCAGTACAAACTCCGCGTGGGGGATTAGCACTGAAGCTTTCTTT.

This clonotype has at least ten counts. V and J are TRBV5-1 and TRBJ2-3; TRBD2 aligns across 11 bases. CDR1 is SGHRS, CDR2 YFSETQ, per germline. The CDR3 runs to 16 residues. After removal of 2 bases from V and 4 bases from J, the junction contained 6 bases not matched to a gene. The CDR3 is CASSLHSGRAPDTQYF. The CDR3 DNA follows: TGCGCCAGCAGCTTACATAGCGGGAGGGCCCCAGATACGCAGTATTTT.

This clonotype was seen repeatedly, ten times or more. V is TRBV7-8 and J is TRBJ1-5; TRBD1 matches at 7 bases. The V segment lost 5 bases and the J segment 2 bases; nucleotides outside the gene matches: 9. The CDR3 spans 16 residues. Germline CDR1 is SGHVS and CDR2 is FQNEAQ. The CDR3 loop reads CASSRNDRAGNQPQHF. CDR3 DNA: TGTGCCAGCAGCCGGAACGACAGGGCTGGCAATCAGCCCCAGCATTTT.

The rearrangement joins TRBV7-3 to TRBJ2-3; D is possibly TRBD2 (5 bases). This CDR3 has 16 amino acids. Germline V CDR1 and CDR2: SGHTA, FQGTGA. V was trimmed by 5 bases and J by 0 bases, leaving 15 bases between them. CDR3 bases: TGTGCCAGCAGCCCGCGACTTGGCGGGAGCACAGATACGCAGTATTTT. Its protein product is CASSPRLGGSTDTQYF.

The DNA of the CDR3 is TGTGCCAGCAGTTTATTGGGGCCAGGTTTACCTGCCCAGTACTTC. Translation gives CASSLLGPGLPAQYF. The V and J genes are TRBV28 and TRBJ2-5, with D maybe TRBD1 (5 bases). V was shortened by 1 base and J by 9 bases, with 18 bases between the two germline ends. The CDR3 has 15 residues. Germline CDR1 MDHEN, CDR2 SYDVKM.

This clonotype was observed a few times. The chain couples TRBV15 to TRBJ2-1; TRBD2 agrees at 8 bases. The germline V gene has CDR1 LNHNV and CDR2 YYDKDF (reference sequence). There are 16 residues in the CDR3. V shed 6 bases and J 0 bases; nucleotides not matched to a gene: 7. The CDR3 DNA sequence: TGTGCCACCAGGAAAGGAGGACTAGCCTCCTACAATGAGCAGTTCTTC. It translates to CATRKGGLASYNEQFF.

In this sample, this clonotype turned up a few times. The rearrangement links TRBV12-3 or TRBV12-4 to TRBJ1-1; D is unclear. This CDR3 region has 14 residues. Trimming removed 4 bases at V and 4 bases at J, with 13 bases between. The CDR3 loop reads CASSYLSGATEAFF. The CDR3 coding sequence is TGTGCCAGCAGTTACCTTTCTGGTGCCACTGAAGCTTTCTTT.

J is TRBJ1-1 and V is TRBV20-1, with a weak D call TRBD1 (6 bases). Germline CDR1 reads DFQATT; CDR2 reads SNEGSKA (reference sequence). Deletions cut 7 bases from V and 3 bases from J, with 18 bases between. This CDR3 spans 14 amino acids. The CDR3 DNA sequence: TGCAGTGTTAAGACCGTGGACAGCGACACTGAAGCTTTCTTT. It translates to CSVKTVDSDTEAFF.

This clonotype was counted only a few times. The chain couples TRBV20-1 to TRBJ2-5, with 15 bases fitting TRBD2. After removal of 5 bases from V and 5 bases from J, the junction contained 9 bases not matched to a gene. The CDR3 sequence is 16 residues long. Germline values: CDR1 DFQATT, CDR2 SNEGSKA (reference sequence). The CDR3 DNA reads TGCAGTGCTCCCCGGACTAGCGGGGGGGCGTTTGAGACCCAGTACTTC. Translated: CSAPRTSGGAFETQYF.

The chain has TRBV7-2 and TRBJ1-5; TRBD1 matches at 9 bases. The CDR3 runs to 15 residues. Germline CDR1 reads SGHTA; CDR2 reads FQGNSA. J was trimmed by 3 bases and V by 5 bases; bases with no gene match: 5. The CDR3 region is CASSTGQGNNQPQHF. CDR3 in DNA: TGTGCCAGCAGCACGGGACAGGGAAACAATCAGCCCCAGCATTTT.

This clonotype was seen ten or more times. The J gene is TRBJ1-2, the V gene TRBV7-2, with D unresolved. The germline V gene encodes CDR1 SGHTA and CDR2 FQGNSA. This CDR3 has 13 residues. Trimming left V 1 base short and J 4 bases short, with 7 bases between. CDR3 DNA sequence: TGTGCCAGCAGCTTAGAAAGTAGCTATGGCTACACCTTC. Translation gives CASSLESSYGYTF.

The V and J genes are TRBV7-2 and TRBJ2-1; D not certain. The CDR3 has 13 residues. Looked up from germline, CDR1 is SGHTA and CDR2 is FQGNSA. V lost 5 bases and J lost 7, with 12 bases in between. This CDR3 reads CASSISIPNEQFF. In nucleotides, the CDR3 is TGTGCCAGCAGCATTAGTATTCCGAATGAGCAGTTCTTC.

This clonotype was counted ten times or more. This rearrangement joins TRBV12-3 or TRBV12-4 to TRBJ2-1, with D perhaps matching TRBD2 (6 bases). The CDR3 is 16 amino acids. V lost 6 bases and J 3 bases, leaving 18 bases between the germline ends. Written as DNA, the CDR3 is TGTGCCAGCAGCCCCCCTCTTGGAGCGGGCTACAATGAGCAGTTCTTC. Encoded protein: CASSPPLGAGYNEQFF.

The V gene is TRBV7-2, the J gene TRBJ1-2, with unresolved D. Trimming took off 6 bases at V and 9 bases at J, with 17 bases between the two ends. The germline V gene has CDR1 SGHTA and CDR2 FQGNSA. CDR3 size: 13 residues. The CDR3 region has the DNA TGTGCCAGCAGTGCCGACTACTATGGTAGCTACACCTTC. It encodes CASSADYYGSYTF.

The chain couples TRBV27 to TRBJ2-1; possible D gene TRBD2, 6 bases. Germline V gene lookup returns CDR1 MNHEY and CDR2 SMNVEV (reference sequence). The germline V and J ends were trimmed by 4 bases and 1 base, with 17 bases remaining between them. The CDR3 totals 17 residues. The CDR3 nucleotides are TGTGCCAGCAGTTCACGCCTTAGCGGCCCTTCCTACAATGAGCAGTTCTTC. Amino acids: CASSSRLSGPSYNEQFF.